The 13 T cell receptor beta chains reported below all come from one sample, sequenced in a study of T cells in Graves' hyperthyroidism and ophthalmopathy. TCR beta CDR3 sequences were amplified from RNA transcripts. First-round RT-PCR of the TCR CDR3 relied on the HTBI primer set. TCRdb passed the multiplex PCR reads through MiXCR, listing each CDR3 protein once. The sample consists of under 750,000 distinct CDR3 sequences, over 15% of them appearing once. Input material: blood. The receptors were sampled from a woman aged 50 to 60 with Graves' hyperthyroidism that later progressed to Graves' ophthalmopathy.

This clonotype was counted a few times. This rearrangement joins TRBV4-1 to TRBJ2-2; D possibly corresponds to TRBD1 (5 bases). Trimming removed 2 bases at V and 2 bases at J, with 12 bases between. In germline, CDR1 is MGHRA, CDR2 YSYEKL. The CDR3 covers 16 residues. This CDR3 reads CASSQNRDRNTGELFF. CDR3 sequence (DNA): TGCGCCAGCAGCCAAAACCGAGACAGAAACACCGGGGAGCTGTTTTTT.

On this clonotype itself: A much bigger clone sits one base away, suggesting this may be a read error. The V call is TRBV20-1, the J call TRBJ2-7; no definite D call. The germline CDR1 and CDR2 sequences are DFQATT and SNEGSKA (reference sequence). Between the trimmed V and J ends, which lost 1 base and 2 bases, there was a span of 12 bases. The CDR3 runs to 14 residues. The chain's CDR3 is CSARGARNPYEQYF. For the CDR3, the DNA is TGCAGTGCTAGAGGGGCAAGGAACCCCTACGAGCAGTACTTC.

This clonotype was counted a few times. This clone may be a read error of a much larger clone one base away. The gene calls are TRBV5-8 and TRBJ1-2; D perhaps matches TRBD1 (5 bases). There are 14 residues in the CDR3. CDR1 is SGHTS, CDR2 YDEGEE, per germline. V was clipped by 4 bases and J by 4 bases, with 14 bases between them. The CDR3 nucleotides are TGTGCCAGCAGCGGAAGTCCGGGACTCTATGGCTACACCTTC. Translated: CASSGSPGLYGYTF.

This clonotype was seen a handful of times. The CDR3 coding sequence is TGCGCCAGCAGCCAAGCGTTCCTGGAAAAACTGTTTTTT. It translates to CASSQAFLEKLFF. The chain couples TRBV4-1 to TRBJ1-4; no definite D call. The germline gives CDR1 MGHRA, CDR2 YSYEKL. The CDR3 totals 13 residues. The V end was cut by 1 base, the J end by 8 bases, with 8 bases between.

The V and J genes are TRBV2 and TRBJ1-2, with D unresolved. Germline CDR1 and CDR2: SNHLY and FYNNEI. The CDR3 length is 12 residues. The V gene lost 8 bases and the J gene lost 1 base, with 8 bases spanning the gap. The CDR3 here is CASAVYNYGYTF. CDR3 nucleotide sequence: TGTGCCAGCGCCGTCTATAACTATGGCTACACCTTC.

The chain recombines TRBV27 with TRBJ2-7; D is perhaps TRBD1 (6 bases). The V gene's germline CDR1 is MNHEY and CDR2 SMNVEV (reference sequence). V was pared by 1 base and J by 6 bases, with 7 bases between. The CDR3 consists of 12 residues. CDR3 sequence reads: CASSLWGREQYF. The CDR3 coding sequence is TGTGCCAGCAGTTTATGGGGGCGCGAGCAGTACTTC.

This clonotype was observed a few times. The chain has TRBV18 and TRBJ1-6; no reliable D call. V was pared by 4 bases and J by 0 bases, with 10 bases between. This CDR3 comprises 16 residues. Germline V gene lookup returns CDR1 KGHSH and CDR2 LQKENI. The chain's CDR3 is CASSRDVSSYNSPLHF. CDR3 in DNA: TGTGCCAGCTCACGAGACGTGAGCTCCTATAATTCACCCCTCCACTTT.

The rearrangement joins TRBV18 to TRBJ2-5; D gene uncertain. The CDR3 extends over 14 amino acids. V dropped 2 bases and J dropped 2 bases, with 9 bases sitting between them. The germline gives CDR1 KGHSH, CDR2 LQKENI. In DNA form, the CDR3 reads TGTGCCAGCTCACCAAACATACAACAAGAGACCCAGTACTTC. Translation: CASSPNIQQETQYF.

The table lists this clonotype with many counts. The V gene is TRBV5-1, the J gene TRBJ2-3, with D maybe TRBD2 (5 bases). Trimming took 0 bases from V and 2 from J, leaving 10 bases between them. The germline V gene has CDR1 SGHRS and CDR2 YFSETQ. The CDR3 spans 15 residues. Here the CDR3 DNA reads TGCGCCAGCAGCTTGGTGTCTAGCTACACAGATACGCAGTATTTT. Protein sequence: CASSLVSSYTDTQYF. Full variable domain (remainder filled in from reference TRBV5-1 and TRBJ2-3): KAGVTQTPRYLIKTRGQQVTLSCSPISGHRSVSWYQQTPGQGLQFLFEYFSETQRNKGNFPGRFSGRQFSNSRSEMNVSTLELGDSALYLCASSLVSSYTDTQYFGPGTRLTVL.

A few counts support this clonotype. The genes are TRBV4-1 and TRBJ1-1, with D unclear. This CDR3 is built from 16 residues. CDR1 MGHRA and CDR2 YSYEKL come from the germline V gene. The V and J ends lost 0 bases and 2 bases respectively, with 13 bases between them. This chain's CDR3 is CASSQDRSRPNTEAFF. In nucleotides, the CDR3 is TGCGCCAGCAGCCAAGATCGTTCCAGGCCCAACACTGAAGCTTTCTTT.

The CDR3 protein is CASSLFPWLAGGGNEQFF. The CDR3 DNA reads TGTGCCAGCAGCTTGTTTCCTTGGTTGGCGGGGGGGGGAAATGAGCAGTTCTTC. The rearrangement links TRBV5-5 to TRBJ2-1; 9 positions match TRBD2. The CDR3 is 18 amino acids. Germline V gene lookup returns CDR1 SGHKS and CDR2 YYEKEE (reference sequence). Losses at the gene ends were 1 base for V and 7 bases for J; bases not matched to a gene: 15.

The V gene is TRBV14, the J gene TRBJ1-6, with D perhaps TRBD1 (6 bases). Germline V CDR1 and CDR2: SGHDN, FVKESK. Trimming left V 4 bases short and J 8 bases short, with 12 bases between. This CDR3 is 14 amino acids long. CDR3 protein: CASSPDSQYSPLHF. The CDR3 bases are TGTGCCAGCAGCCCGGACAGTCAATATTCACCCCTCCACTTT.

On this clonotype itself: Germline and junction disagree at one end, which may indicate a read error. The CDR3 DNA reads as TGTGTCAGTAGCTGGTACGGGAACACTGAAGCTTTCTTT. It translates to CVSSWYGNTEAFF. The chain joins TRBV19 to TRBJ1-1; D not certain. CDR3 size: 13 residues. From germline, CDR1 is LNHDA and CDR2 SQIVND (reference sequence).